Each of the 20 T cell receptor beta chains below was sequenced from the same sample in a study of HIV-infected patients and healthy controls. Whole blood was used without fractionation, so all unsorted peripheral T cells were included. Alpha and beta constant-region primers primed reverse transcription of around 540 ng RNA. Separate chain-specific third strand synthesis with multiplexing indices produced the alpha and beta libraries. One entry per CDR3 protein, called by TCRdb with MiXCR from the 5' RACE reads. The sample has about 3,300 distinct CDR3 sequences, about 22% seen once. The sequencing used blood, collected before antiretroviral therapy. These receptors all come from an adult with HIV infection.

The chain uses TRBV2 and TRBJ1-6; D is perhaps TRBD1 (5 bases). CDR3 length: 16 residues. CDR1 is SNHLY, CDR2 FYNNEI, per germline. V lost 6 bases and J 3 bases, leaving 15 bases between the germline ends. The DNA for the CDR3 is TGTGCCAGCAGGGGGACTGGGAGCTACTATAATTCACCCCTCCACTTT. Translated: CASRGTGSYYNSPLHF. Filled out from reference TRBV2 and TRBJ1-6, the complete variable domain reads EPEVTQTPSHQVTQMGQEVILRCVPISNHLYFYWYRQILGQKVEFLVSFYNNEISEKSEIFDDQFSVERPDGSNFTLKIRSTKLEDSAMYFCASRGTGSYYNSPLHFGNGTRLTVT.

A word on this clonotype: This may be a read error: a much more frequent sequence differs by one nucleotide. The chain recombines TRBV6-2 or TRBV6-3 with TRBJ2-7; TRBD2 is a possible D gene (6 bases). The CDR3 is made up of 14 amino acids. The germline gives CDR1 MNHEY, CDR2 SVGEGT. The CDR3 DNA reads TGTGCCAGCAGGCCCCGGGACTTGGCCTACCAGCAGTACTTC. Encoded protein: CASRPRDLAYQQYF.

This rearrangement joins TRBV12-3 or TRBV12-4 to TRBJ1-2; D gene ambiguous. There are 13 residues in the CDR3. V lost 6 bases to trimming and J lost 2 bases, with 10 bases between them. The CDR3 region is CASSPGSNYGYTF. The CDR3 bases are TGTGCCAGCAGCCCAGGATCCAACTATGGCTACACCTTC.

By share, this clonotype counts as medium-sized. This chain joins TRBV28 and TRBJ1-1, with a weak D call TRBD1 (5 bases). CDR3 length: 12 residues. Germline CDR1 reads MDHEN; CDR2 reads SYDVKM. With 6 bases removed from V and 4 bases from J, the gap between germline ends came to 9 bases. The CDR3 spells CASRPGGTEAFF. As DNA, the CDR3 is TGTGCCAGCAGGCCCGGGGGCACTGAAGCTTTCTTT.

By proportion, this clonotype is medium-sized (0.01 to 0.1%). The V call is TRBV10-2, the J call TRBJ2-2, with D tentatively TRBD1 (6 bases). Trimming pared 7 bases from V and 5 bases from J, leaving 14 bases between. Germline CDR1 and CDR2: WSHSY and SAAADI. The CDR3 has 14 residues. The CDR3 sequence is CASTGQGRTGELFF. CDR3 bases: TGCGCCAGCACCGGCCAGGGGCGGACCGGGGAGCTGTTTTTT.

Comment on this clonotype: This may come from a read error, since a much larger clone is one base off. The CDR3 bases are TGTGCCAGTAGTACCGCGGGCCACTACAATGAGCAGTTCTTC. It yields the protein CASSTAGHYNEQFF. The chain carries TRBV19 and TRBJ2-1; tentatively, D is TRBD2 (5 bases). The CDR3 totals 14 residues. Germline-derived CDR1 and CDR2 are LNHDA and SQIVND (reference sequence). The V gene lost 4 bases and the J gene lost 3 bases, with 10 bases spanning the gap.

By share of the sample, this clonotype is medium-sized. The genes are TRBV12-5 and TRBJ1-1; TRBD1 might be the D (5 bases). The germline gives CDR1 LGHNT, CDR2 FRNRAP. The ends were cut back, 9 bases at V and 4 bases at J, with 15 bases in the middle. This CDR3 region has 13 residues. The CDR3 DNA follows: TGTGCTAGCCAGGGCCCATGGGGCACTGAAGCTTTCTTT. Translated: CASQGPWGTEAFF.

Turning to this clonotype: Its ends do not fully match the called genes, so a read error is possible. The chain carries TRBV5-4 and TRBJ2-2; the D is unclear. Germline-derived CDR1 and CDR2 are SGHNT and YYREEE (reference sequence). The CDR3 loop spans 15 amino acids. CDR3 nucleotides: TGTTCCAGCAGCCCTTCCTACGGGAACACCGGGGAGCTGTTTTTT. Translated, it gives CSSSPSYGNTGELFF.

The rearrangement joins TRBV6-1 to TRBJ1-2; D uncertain. Germline V lookup: CDR1 MNHNS, CDR2 SASEGT. V lost 0 bases and J lost 7, with 18 bases in between. The CDR3 extends over 16 amino acids. The CDR3 DNA is TGTGCCAGCAGTGAAGCGCCGGGAATAACCACCCGTGGCTACACCTTC. This codes for CASSEAPGITTRGYTF.

This clonotype was counted between two and nine times. The chain has TRBV30 and TRBJ2-7; D perhaps matches TRBD1 (6 bases). Looked up from germline, CDR1 is GTSNPN and CDR2 is SVGIG (reference sequence). Trimming shortened V by 3 bases and J by 0 bases, and 15 bases separated the two germline ends. The CDR3 length is 15 residues. CDR3 protein: CAWSVAMGASYEQYF. CDR3 DNA sequence: TGTGCCTGGAGCGTGGCAATGGGGGCCTCCTACGAGCAGTACTTC.

This clonotype appeared a single time. One end of the junction varies from germline; a read error may be responsible. V and J are TRBV27 and TRBJ1-5; D not certain. The CDR3 extends over 13 amino acids. Looked up from germline, CDR1 is MNHEY and CDR2 is SMNVEV (reference sequence). The CDR3 loop is CASSLGPTQPHHF. CDR3 coding DNA: TGTGCCAGCAGTTTGGGTCCCACACAGCCCCATCATTTT.

Only a few counts were recorded for this clonotype. The V and J genes are TRBV12-3 or TRBV12-4 and TRBJ1-1, with TRBD1 as a possible D gene (5 bases). Trimming cost V 3 bases and J 1 base, with 18 bases left between them. The CDR3 has 17 amino acids. The CDR3, as DNA: TGTGCCAGCAGTTTTTGGGTCGGAGGGGATGGGAACACTGAAGCTTTCTTT. Amino acids: CASSFWVGGDGNTEAFF.

With regard to this clonotype: The junction departs from germline at one end; a sequencing error may be responsible. This chain links TRBV5-8 with TRBJ1-5; D is uncertain. Germline V gives CDR1 SGHTS, CDR2 YDEGEE. CDR3 length: 15 residues. As DNA, the CDR3 is TGTGCCAGCAGCCCGAGTGGGCAGGTTGATCAGCCACAGCATTTT. This gives the protein CASSPSGQVDQPQHF. Supplemented by reference TRBV5-8 and TRBJ1-5, the full variable domain reads EAGVTQSPTHLIKTRGQQATLRCSPISGHTSVYWYQQALGLGLQFLLWYDEGEERNRGNFPPRFSGRQFPNYSSELNVNALELEDSALYLCASSPSGQVDQPQHFGDGTRLSIL.

In its sample, this clonotype was seen a few times. The V and J genes are TRBV5-1 and TRBJ2-3; 8 bases map to TRBD2. V was pared by 5 bases and J by 2 bases, with 7 bases of the junction left unmatched. This CDR3 is built from 15 residues. CDR1 and CDR2 from the germline V gene are SGHRS and YFSETQ. The CDR3 region is CASRAVGGATDTQYF. DNA for the CDR3: TGCGCCAGCAGGGCGGTCGGGGGGGCCACAGATACGCAGTATTTT.

By sample fraction, this clonotype is medium-sized. The chain joins TRBV12-3 or TRBV12-4 to TRBJ1-1; a weak D match, TRBD1 (5 bases). Between the trimmed V and J ends, which lost 5 bases and 1 base, there was a span of 11 bases. The CDR3 covers 14 residues. CDR3 protein: CASSPRQKNTEAFF. Written as DNA, the CDR3 is TGTGCCAGCAGTCCCCGACAGAAGAACACTGAAGCTTTCTTT.

Only a few counts were recorded for this clonotype. This chain joins TRBV12-3 or TRBV12-4 and TRBJ1-2, with D possibly TRBD1 on 6 matching bases. V was cut by 4 bases and J by 2 bases, with 14 bases left in between. The CDR3 spans 15 residues. The CDR3 protein is CASSYSGTMNYGYTF. CDR3 sequence (DNA): TGTGCCAGCAGTTACTCCGGGACAATGAACTATGGCTACACCTTC.

This clonotype was picked up a small number of times. The rearrangement uses TRBV6-5 and TRBJ1-6; D gene ambiguous. The CDR3 is 15 amino acids. Germline V lookup: CDR1 MNHEY, CDR2 SVGAGI. Trimming took off 2 bases at V and 6 bases at J, with 11 bases between the two ends. CDR3 sequence: CASSYRQLLNSPLHF. Written as DNA, the CDR3 is TGTGCCAGCAGTTACAGGCAGCTCCTTAATTCACCCCTCCACTTT.

Only a few counts were recorded for this clonotype. The chain is built from TRBV29-1 and TRBJ1-1; tentatively, D is TRBD1 (6 bases). The V end lost 0 bases, the J end lost 5 bases, and 10 bases lay between the germline ends. This CDR3 region has 13 residues. The germline V gene encodes CDR1 SQVTM and CDR2 ANQGSEA. In DNA form, the CDR3 reads TGCAGCGTTGAAGATGGGGGCCGGACTGAAGCTTTCTTT. Translating it yields CSVEDGGRTEAFF.

This clonotype was observed a few times. The chain uses TRBV5-4 and TRBJ2-7; 13 bases are shared with TRBD2. This CDR3 has 16 amino acids. After removal of 0 bases from V and 3 bases from J, the junction contained 3 bases not matched to a gene. The germline V gene has CDR1 SGHNT and CDR2 YYREEE (reference sequence). The CDR3 bases are TGTGCCAGCAGCTTGGGGACTAGCGGGGGCCTCTACGAGCAGTACTTC. This encodes CASSLGTSGGLYEQYF.

This clonotype is termed medium-sized. The chain recombines TRBV7-9 with TRBJ2-7; the D is unclear. The germline V gene encodes CDR1 SEHNR and CDR2 FQNEAQ (reference sequence). The CDR3 loop spans 17 amino acids. Trimming shortened V by 5 bases and J by 3 bases, and 23 bases separated the two germline ends. CDR3 DNA: TGTGCCAGCAGCGATACCCTTGGCCCTCAAATGATCTACGAGCAGTACTTC. Translation gives CASSDTLGPQMIYEQYF.